This T cell receptor beta chain was documented in a study of T-cell memory formation after mild COVID-19. TCRdb itself ran the 5' RACE reads through MiXCR, one entry per CDR3 protein. The table has about 210,000 distinct CDR3 sequences, about 10% seen once. Germline-derived CDR1 and CDR2 are SGHRS and YFSETQ. This CDR3 comprises 14 residues. This clonotype was counted at least ten times. A junction end diverges from the germline sequence, so it may reflect a read error. The chain recombines TRBV5-1 with TRBJ1-1, with D unresolved. The material sequenced was PBMCs or a T cell subset sorted from them (not recorded which). The origin of this receptor is a man between 18 and 35 years old who had mild COVID-19 (a few samples of this study predate the infection). Cell type and time point are not known. The CDR3 loop is CASSPRTGNTEAFF. CDR3 bases: TGTGCCAGCAGTCCTCGGACTGGGAACACTGAAGCTTTCTTT.